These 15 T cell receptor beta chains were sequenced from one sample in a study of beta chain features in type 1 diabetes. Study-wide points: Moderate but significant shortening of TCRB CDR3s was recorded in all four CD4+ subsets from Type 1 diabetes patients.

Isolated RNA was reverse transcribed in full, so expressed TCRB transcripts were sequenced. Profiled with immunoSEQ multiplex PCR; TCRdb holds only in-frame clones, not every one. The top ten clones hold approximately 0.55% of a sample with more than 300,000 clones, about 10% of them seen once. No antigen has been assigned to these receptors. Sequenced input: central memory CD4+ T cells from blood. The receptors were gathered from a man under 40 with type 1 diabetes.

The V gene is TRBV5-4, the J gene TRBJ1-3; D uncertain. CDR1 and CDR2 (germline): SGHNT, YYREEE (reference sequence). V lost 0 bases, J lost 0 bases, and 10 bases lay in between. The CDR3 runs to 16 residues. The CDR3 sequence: CASSLEDTASGNTIYF. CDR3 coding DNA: TGTGCCAGCAGCTTGGAAGACACGGCCTCTGGAAACACCATATATTTT.

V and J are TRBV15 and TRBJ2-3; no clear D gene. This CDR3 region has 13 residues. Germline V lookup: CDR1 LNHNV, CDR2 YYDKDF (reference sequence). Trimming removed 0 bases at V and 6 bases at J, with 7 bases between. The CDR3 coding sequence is TGTGCCACCAGCAGAGATTCCTCCGATACGCAGTATTTT. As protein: CATSRDSSDTQYF. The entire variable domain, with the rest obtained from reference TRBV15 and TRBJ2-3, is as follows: DAMVIQNPRYQVTQFGKPVTLSCSQTLNHNVMYWYQQKSSQAPKLLFHYYDKDFNNEADTPDNFQSRRPNTSFCFLDIRSPGLGDTAMYLCATSRDSSDTQYFGPGTRLTVL.

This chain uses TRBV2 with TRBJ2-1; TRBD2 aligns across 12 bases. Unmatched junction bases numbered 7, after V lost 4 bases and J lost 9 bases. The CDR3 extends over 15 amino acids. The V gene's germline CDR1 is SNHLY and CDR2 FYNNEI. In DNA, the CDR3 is TGTGCCAGCAGTGTGACTAGCGGGAGACTATCTGAGCAGTTCTTC. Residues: CASSVTSGRLSEQFF.

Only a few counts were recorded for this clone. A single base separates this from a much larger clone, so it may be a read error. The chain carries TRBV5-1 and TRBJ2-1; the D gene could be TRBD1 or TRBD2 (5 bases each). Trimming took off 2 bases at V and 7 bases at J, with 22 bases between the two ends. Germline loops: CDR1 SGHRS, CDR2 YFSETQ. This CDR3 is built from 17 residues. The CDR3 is CASSFSGTWGRENEQFF. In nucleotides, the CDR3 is TGCGCCAGCAGCTTTTCCGGAACCTGGGGGAGAGAGAATGAGCAGTTCTTC.

CDR3 region: CASSLETGSPETQYF. In DNA form, the CDR3 reads TGTGCCAGCAGCCTAGAGACAGGGAGTCCCGAGACCCAGTACTTC. The gene calls are TRBV5-4 and TRBJ2-5, with 7 bases lining up with TRBD1. Trimming at V came to 4 bases and at J to 5 bases, leaving 11 bases not matched to a gene. CDR1 and CDR2 (germline): SGHNT, YYREEE (reference sequence). This CDR3 is built from 15 residues. The variable domain in full, completed from reference TRBV5-4 and TRBJ2-5, reads ETGVTQSPTHLIKTRGQQVTLRCSSQSGHNTVSWYQQALGQGPQFIFQYYREEENGRGNFPPRFSGLQFPNYSSELNVNALELDDSALYLCASSLETGSPETQYFGPGTRLLVL.

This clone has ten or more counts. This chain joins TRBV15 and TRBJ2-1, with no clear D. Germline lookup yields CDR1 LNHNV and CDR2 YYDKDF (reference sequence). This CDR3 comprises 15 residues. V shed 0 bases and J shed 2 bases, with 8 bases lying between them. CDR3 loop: CATSRDYGPYNEQFF. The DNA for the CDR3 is TGTGCCACCAGCAGAGATTACGGACCCTACAATGAGCAGTTCTTC.

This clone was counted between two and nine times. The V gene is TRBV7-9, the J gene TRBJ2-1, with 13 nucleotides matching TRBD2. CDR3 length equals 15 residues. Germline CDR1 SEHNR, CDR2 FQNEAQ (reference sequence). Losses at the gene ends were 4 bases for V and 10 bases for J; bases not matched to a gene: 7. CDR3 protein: CASSWTPGLAGEQFF. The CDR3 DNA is TGTGCCAGCAGCTGGACCCCGGGACTAGCGGGAGAGCAGTTCTTC. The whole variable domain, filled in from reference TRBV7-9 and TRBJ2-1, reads DTGVSQNPRHKITKRGQNVTFRCDPISEHNRLYWYRQTLGQGPEFLTYFQNEAQLEKSRLLSDRFSAERPKGSFSTLEIQRTEQGDSAMYLCASSWTPGLAGEQFFGPGTRLTVL.

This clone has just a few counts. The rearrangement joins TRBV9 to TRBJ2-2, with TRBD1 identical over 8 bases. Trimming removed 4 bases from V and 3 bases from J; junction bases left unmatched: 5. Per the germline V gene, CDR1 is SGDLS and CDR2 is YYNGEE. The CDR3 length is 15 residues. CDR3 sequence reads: CASSIGQGDTGELFF. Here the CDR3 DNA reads TGTGCCAGCAGCATCGGACAGGGAGACACCGGGGAGCTGTTTTTT.

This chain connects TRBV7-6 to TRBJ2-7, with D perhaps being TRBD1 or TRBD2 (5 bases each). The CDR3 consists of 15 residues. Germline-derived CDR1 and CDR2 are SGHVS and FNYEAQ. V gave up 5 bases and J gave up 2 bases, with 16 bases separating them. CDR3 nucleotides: TGTGCCAGCAGCCAATGGACCGGGACGGCCTACGAGCAGTACTTC. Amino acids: CASSQWTGTAYEQYF.

The CDR3: CASSRLAGEAPEQYF. Here the CDR3 DNA reads TGCGCCAGCAGCCGACTAGCGGGAGAGGCACCCGAGCAGTACTTC. The chain couples TRBV4-3 to TRBJ2-7, with 12 bases matching TRBD2. The V and J ends lost 4 bases and 6 bases, in that order; junction bases with no gene match: 7. Germline V lookup: CDR1 LGHNA, CDR2 YSLEER. The CDR3 extends over 15 amino acids.

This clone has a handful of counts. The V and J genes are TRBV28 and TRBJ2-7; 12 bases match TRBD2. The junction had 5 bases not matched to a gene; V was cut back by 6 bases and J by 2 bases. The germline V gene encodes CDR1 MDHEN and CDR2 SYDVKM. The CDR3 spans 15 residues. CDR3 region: CASRTSGSGAYEQYF. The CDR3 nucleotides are TGTGCCAGCAGGACTAGCGGGAGCGGGGCCTACGAGCAGTACTTC.

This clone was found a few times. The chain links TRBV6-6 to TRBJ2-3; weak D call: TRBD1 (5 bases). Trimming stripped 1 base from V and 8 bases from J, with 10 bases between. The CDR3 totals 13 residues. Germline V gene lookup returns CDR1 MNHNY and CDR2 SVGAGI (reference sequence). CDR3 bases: TGTGCCAGCAGTTACTACACAAGGGGTACGCAGTATTTT. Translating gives CASSYYTRGTQYF.

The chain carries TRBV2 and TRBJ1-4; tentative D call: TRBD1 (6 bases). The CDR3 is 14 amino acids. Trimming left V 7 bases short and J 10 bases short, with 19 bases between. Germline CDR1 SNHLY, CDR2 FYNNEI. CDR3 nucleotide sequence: TGTGCCAGCATCCGACAGGCCGAGGGGTTAAAACTGTTTTTT. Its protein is CASIRQAEGLKLFF.

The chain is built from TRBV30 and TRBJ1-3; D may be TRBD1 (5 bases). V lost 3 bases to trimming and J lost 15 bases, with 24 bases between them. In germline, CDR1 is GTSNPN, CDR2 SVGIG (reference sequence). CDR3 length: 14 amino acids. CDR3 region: CAWRDSGPRAFSYF. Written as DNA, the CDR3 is TGTGCCTGGAGAGATTCGGGACCCCGAGCTTTTTCATATTTT.

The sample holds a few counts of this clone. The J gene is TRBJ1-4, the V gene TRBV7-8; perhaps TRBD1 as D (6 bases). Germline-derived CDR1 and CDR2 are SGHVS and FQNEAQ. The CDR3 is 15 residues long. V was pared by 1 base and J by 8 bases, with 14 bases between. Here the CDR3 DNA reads TGTGCCAGCAGCTTAGTTCGGGGACAAACGGAAAAACTGTTTTTT. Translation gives CASSLVRGQTEKLFF.